A selection of T cell receptor beta chains follows, all from one sample in a study of Tregs in tolerant kidney transplant recipients. Sequencing was performed with immunoSEQ multiplex PCR; in TCRdb, only in-frame clones are kept and a portion is missing. The sample includes 200,000 to 300,000 clones, roughly 80% of them seen just once. Sequenced input: CD4+ T cells from blood. The origin of the receptors is a human donor in good health. Both conserved end residues are part of each CDR3. D genes are given only for firm matches. A clone size is listed for some rows: how often the clone was seen (once, few, many), or a class if it is expanded.

J | length | V | D | size | DNA | CDR3
TRBJ2-3 | 15 | TRBV5-1 | TRBD2 | NA | TGCGCCAGCAGCCTCAGTAGCGGGCACACAGATACGCAGTATTTT | CASSLSSGHTDTQYF
TRBJ2-7 | 16 | TRBV4-1 | NA | NA | TGCGCCAGCAGCCAACTGGTAGCGTTCCCGTCCTACGAGCAGTACTTC | CASSQLVAFPSYEQYF
TRBJ2-2 | 15 | TRBV18 | TRBD2 | NA | TGTGCCAGCTCACCATGGACTAGCAACACCGAGGAGCTGTTTTTT | CASSPWTSNTEELFF
TRBJ2-1 | 16 | TRBV15 | TRBD1 | NA | TGTGCCACCAGCAGAGGTACAGGGGGCTCCTACAATGAGCAGTTCTTC | CATSRGTGGSYNEQFF
TRBJ2-2 | 14 | TRBV30 | TRBD1 | NA | TGTGCCTGGAGATCACAGGGGTTCACCGGGGAGCTGTTTTTT | CAWRSQGFTGELFF
TRBJ1-2 | 17 | TRBV27 | NA | once | TGTGCCAGCAGTTTTGACCCGCGGGCCGCGAATAACTATGGCTACACCTTC | CASSFDPRAANNYGYTF
TRBJ1-4 | 18 | TRBV11-2 | TRBD1 | NA | TGTGCCAGCAGCCCCGACAGGGGGCGGGGAACGGCTAATGAAAAACTGTTTTTT | CASSPDRGRGTANEKLFF
TRBJ2-5 | 15 | TRBV18 | NA | NA | TGTGCCAGCTCACCACCGCGACTAAATGGAGAGACCCAGTACTTC | CASSPPRLNGETQYF
TRBJ2-1 | 13 | TRBV6-5 | TRBD2 | NA | TGTGCCCCCTGGTGGGGGAGGGGAAATGAGCAGTTCTTC | CAPWWGRGNEQFF
TRBJ1-5 | 13 | TRBV6-5 | NA | once | TGTGCCAGCAGTTACCAGGCCCATTGGCCCCAGCATTTT | CASSYQAHWPQHF
TRBJ2-7 | 16 | TRBV6-4 | NA | NA | TGTGCCAGCAGCAGCCCCCCCTCGACGAAAAGAGACGAGCAGTACTTC | CASSSPPSTKRDEQYF
TRBJ1-6 | 12 | TRBV30 | NA | NA | TGTGCCTGGAACCACCCAACGGGGCCCCTCCACTTT | CAWNHPTGPLHF
TRBJ1-6 | 15 | TRBV2 | TRBD1 | NA | TGTGCCAGCAGTGAACAGGGACAGGGGAATTCACCCCTCCACTTT | CASSEQGQGNSPLHF
TRBJ1-4 | 13 | TRBV15 | NA | NA | TGTGCCACCAGCAGTACGGTAGATGGAAAACTGTTTTTT | CATSSTVDGKLFF
TRBJ1-2 | 15 | TRBV5-4 | NA | NA | TGTGCCAGCAGCTTGTATATCGGGGACATCTCTGGCTACACCTTC | CASSLYIGDISGYTF
TRBJ2-2 | 15 | TRBV5-4 | NA | NA | TGTGCCAGCAGCAGTGGCAGGGGTTACACCGGGGAGCTGTTTTTT | CASSSGRGYTGELFF
TRBJ1-1 | 13 | TRBV30 | NA | NA | TGTGCCTGGGGGGCGCAGGGGTTTACTGAAGCTTTCTTT | CAWGAQGFTEAFF
TRBJ1-2 | 14 | TRBV5-1 | TRBD1 | NA | TGCGCCAGCAGCACAGGACAGGTTGACTATGGCTACACCTTC | CASSTGQVDYGYTF
TRBJ2-6 | 14 | TRBV12-5 | TRBD1 | NA | TGTGCTAGTGGGCCGGGACAGTTTACCACCGTCCTGACTTTC | CASGPGQFTTVLTF
TRBJ1-4 | 15 | TRBV18 | TRBD1 | NA | TGTGCCAGCTCACTTACAGGGGCAGCTAATGAAAAACTGTTTTTT | CASSLTGAANEKLFF
TRBJ1-5 | 14 | TRBV7-6 | NA | NA | TGTGCCAGCAGCTCTTCTACAGGGTTGCAGCCCCAGCATTTT | CASSSSTGLQPQHF
TRBJ1-1 | 16 | TRBV4-1 | TRBD1 | NA | TGCGCCAGCAGCCTACTGCAGGGGGAATATTCCGCTGAAGCTTTCTTT | CASSLLQGEYSAEAFF
TRBJ2-1 | 13 | TRBV7-3 | NA | NA | TGTGCCAGCCAGAACAGGGGGGGCGATGAGCAGTTCTTC | CASQNRGGDEQFF
TRBJ2-1 | 16 | TRBV11-3 | NA | NA | TGTGCCAGCAGCCTCGGATACGGACAGTCCTACAATGAGCAGTTCTTC | CASSLGYGQSYNEQFF
TRBJ1-1 | 14 | TRBV6-5 | NA | NA | TGTGCCAGCAGCTACAGGGACCTGAACACTGAAGCTTTCTTT | CASSYRDLNTEAFF
TRBJ2-5 | 14 | TRBV5-1 | NA | NA | TGCGCCAGCAGCTTGGTGGGGAACCAAGAGACCCAGTACTTC | CASSLVGNQETQYF
TRBJ2-7 | 17 | TRBV4-1 | NA | NA | TGCGCCAGCAGCCGTAGCCCCCACCCAAGAGACCCCTACGAGCAGTACTTC | CASSRSPHPRDPYEQYF
TRBJ1-1 | 11 | TRBV5-6 | NA | NA | TGTGCCAGCAGCTTTAACACTGAAGCTTTCTTT | CASSFNTEAFF
TRBJ2-1 | 13 | TRBV30 | NA | NA | TGTGCCTGGGTCCGGGGCCGAAACAATGAGCAGTTCTTC | CAWVRGRNNEQFF
TRBJ1-1 | 16 | TRBV29-1 | TRBD1 | once | TGCAGCGCCTACCCCACTCAGGGGGCGTATGGCACTGAAGCTTTCTTT | CSAYPTQGAYGTEAFF
TRBJ1-6 | 14 | TRBV9 | NA | NA | TGTGCCAGCAGCCGCCGGGGTTGGGATTCACCCCTCCACTTT | CASSRRGWDSPLHF
TRBJ2-7 | 16 | TRBV11-2 | TRBD2 | few | TGTGCCAGCAGCCAAAGAGGGGACTACATTTACGGCGAGCAGTACTTC | CASSQRGDYIYGEQYF
TRBJ2-5 | 15 | TRBV5-6 | TRBD2 | NA | TGTGCCAGCAACCTAGCGGGAGGGCCCCGGGAGACCCAGTACTTC | CASNLAGGPRETQYF
TRBJ2-1 | 15 | TRBV30 | TRBD2 | NA | TGTGCCTGGAGTGGGGATCAGCGGGGAGTGGATGAGCAGTTCTTC | CAWSGDQRGVDEQFF
TRBJ2-1 | 15 | TRBV19 | TRBD2 | NA | TGTGCCAGTAGTCGGGGCGGGAGATCCTACAATGAGCAGTTCTTC | CASSRGGRSYNEQFF
TRBJ2-6 | 19 | TRBV4-1 | TRBD1 | NA | TGCGCCAGCAGCCGATTCGACAGGGGACCTGTCTCTGGGGCCAACGTCCTGACTTTC | CASSRFDRGPVSGANVLTF
TRBJ2-3 | 12 | TRBV5-1 | NA | NA | TGCGCCAGCAGCTTGTTAGGAGATACGCAGTATTTT | CASSLLGDTQYF
TRBJ1-2 | 18 | TRBV11-3 | NA | NA | TGTGCCAGCAGCTTAGATTCGGGGGCAGAAGAGATTAACTATGGCTACACCTTC | CASSLDSGAEEINYGYTF
TRBJ2-5 | 16 | TRBV7-7 | TRBD2 | NA | TGTGCTAGCAGCTTAGATGGGGCCGGGGGGCAAGAGACCCAGTACTTC | CASSLDGAGGQETQYF
TRBJ2-7 | 13 | TRBV29-1 | TRBD1 | NA | TGCAGCGCAACCCGTGGGACAGCCTACGAGCAGTACTTC | CSATRGTAYEQYF
TRBJ1-5 | 19 | TRBV27 | NA | NA | TGTGCCAGCAGTAAATCCCTCCGGGACGGTAATCGAGGCAATCAGCCCCAGCATTTT | CASSKSLRDGNRGNQPQHF
TRBJ2-7 | 12 | TRBV6-6 | NA | NA | TGTGCCAGCAGTTCCAGGGGTGACGAGCAGTACTTC | CASSSRGDEQYF
TRBJ2-5 | 15 | TRBV10-3 | TRBD2 | NA | TGTGCCACCGAGGCTGCGGGAGGACCCCAAGAGACCCAGTACTTC | CATEAAGGPQETQYF
TRBJ1-3 | 15 | TRBV6-1 | TRBD1 | NA | TGTGCCAGCAGTGAAGGGACAGGGAAAACCAACACCATATATTTT | CASSEGTGKTNTIYF
TRBJ1-5 | 15 | TRBV4-2 | NA | NA | TGTGCCAGCAGCCCAGACAGCTTTAGCAATCAGCCCCAGCATTTT | CASSPDSFSNQPQHF
TRBJ2-7 | 20 | TRBV11-3 | TRBD2 | NA | TGTGCCAGTAGCCAAAGACCCCCTTTTTCTCCTAGCGGGAGGTACTACGAGCAGTACTTC | CASSQRPPFSPSGRYYEQYF
TRBJ2-1 | 16 | TRBV7-2 | TRBD2 | NA | TGTGCCAGCAGCTTCCGACGGACTAGCGGGGGAAATGAGCAGTTCTTC | CASSFRRTSGGNEQFF
TRBJ2-2 | 15 | TRBV6-1 | TRBD1 | NA | TGTGCCAGCAAAGGACAGGGGGCGGGCACCGGGGAGCTGTTTTTT | CASKGQGAGTGELFF
TRBJ2-3 | 13 | TRBV19 | NA | NA | TGTGCCAGTATGGCGCGGGTAACAGATACGCAGTATTTT | CASMARVTDTQYF
TRBJ1-6 | 13 | TRBV4-1 | NA | NA | TGTGCCAGCAGCCAATTACAGAATTCACCCCTCCACTTT | CASSQLQNSPLHF
TRBJ1-2 | 20 | TRBV27 | NA | medium-sized | TGTGCCAGCAGTTTAAGGGGTATTTCCGGGAACACCCTGAGATACTATGGCTACACCTTC | CASSLRGISGNTLRYYGYTF
TRBJ1-1 | 13 | TRBV6-1 | NA | NA | TGTGCCAGCAGTGACGGTCTGAACACTGAAGCTTTCTTT | CASSDGLNTEAFF
TRBJ1-4 | 16 | TRBV6-5 | NA | NA | TGTGCCAGCAGTTACGGCCCAATCGGGACTAATGAAAAACTGTTTTTT | CASSYGPIGTNEKLFF
TRBJ2-7 | 14 | TRBV6-5 | TRBD2 | few | TGTGCCAGCAGCCGGGGGGTGATCTCCTACGAGCAGTACTTC | CASSRGVISYEQYF
TRBJ1-1 | 16 | TRBV27 | NA | NA | TGTGCCAGCAGTTTAAGGGGCGGATCGGTTAAGTATGAAGCTTTCTTT | CASSLRGGSVKYEAFF
TRBJ2-5 | 14 | TRBV5-4 | TRBD1 | once | TGTGCCAGCAGCCGTAATACAGGGGGAGAGACCCAGTACTTC | CASSRNTGGETQYF
TRBJ2-1 | 15 | TRBV4-1 | TRBD1 | NA | TGCGCCAGCAGCCGGGGACAGGTGCGGTACAATGAGCAGTTCTTC | CASSRGQVRYNEQFF
TRBJ2-4 | 16 | TRBV5-1 | NA | NA | TGCGCCAGCAGCGGTACCGGTACAGGGACGAAAAACATTCAGTACTTC | CASSGTGTGTKNIQYF
TRBJ2-7 | 13 | TRBV5-6 | TRBD1 | NA | TGTGCCAGCAGCTGGGGACAGCACTACGAGCAGTACTTC | CASSWGQHYEQYF